A single sample gave rise to the 17 T cell receptor beta chains below, sequenced in a study of blood T cell repertoires in COVID-19. Sequenced by immunoSEQ multiplex PCR; TCRdb stores in-frame clones only, minus some. The table has 50,000 or so clones, less than 90% seen once; the top ten hold 2.6%. The sample taken for sequencing was peripheral blood. These receptors came from a man aged 45-65 years with acute or convalescent COVID-19.

The J gene is TRBJ2-3, the V gene TRBV6-1; D is possibly TRBD2 (6 bases). Germline lookup yields CDR1 MNHNS and CDR2 SASEGT. V lost 3 bases to trimming and J lost 0 bases, with 7 bases between them. This CDR3 has 14 residues. The CDR3: CASSDAGSTDTQYF. The CDR3 DNA is TGTGCCAGCAGTGATGCGGGGAGCACAGATACGCAGTATTTT.

The chain has TRBV18 and TRBJ2-1, with D unclear. Germline CDR1 and CDR2: KGHSH and LQKENI. The CDR3 has 13 residues. V lost 6 bases and J lost 6, with 12 bases in between. The CDR3 protein is CASSQTRGNEQFF. The CDR3 region has the DNA TGTGCCAGCTCCCAGACCCGCGGCAATGAGCAGTTCTTC.

The chain recombines TRBV10-2 with TRBJ1-5, with a possible D match to TRBD1 (6 bases). This CDR3 has 13 residues. Trimming cost V 5 bases and J 7 bases, with 12 bases left between them. Germline loops: CDR1 WSHSY, CDR2 SAAADI. The CDR3 sequence: CASSRQVGQPQHF. DNA for the CDR3: TGCGCCAGCAGTCGACAGGTCGGGCAGCCCCAGCATTTT.

This chain connects TRBV21-1 to TRBJ1-5; the tabulated D call, TRBD1, remains unverified against the DNA. TRBV21-1 is designated a pseudogene. The CDR3 contains 19 residues. In nucleotides, the CDR3 is TGTGCCAGCAGCCCCTCTAGGGGATCCTTCCCGTATAGCAATCAGCCCCAGCATTTT. The encoded protein is CASSPSRGSFPYSNQPQHF.

The rearrangement links TRBV10-3 to TRBJ2-2, with TRBD2 matching over 8 bases. Trimming at V came to 6 bases and at J to 5 bases, leaving 5 bases not matched to a gene. CDR1 ENHRY and CDR2 SYGVKD come from the germline V gene. CDR3 size: 14 residues. The CDR3 nucleotides are TGTGCCATCAGGGCGGGAGGTAGGACCGGGGAGCTGTTTTTT. This translates into CAIRAGGRTGELFF.

This clone was detected once. V is TRBV15 and J is TRBJ2-5; 8 bases align to TRBD2. In germline, CDR1 is LNHNV, CDR2 YYDKDF (reference sequence). Trimming cost V 1 base and J 7 bases; bases outside gene matches: 11. The CDR3 is 16 residues long. The CDR3 is CATSRAAGGPTATQYF. CDR3 in DNA: TGTGCCACCAGCAGAGCGGCGGGAGGCCCCACGGCGACCCAGTACTTC.

This rearrangement joins TRBV10-3 to TRBJ2-1; 7 nucleotides align to TRBD2. The CDR3 is made up of 12 amino acids. Germline V gene lookup returns CDR1 ENHRY and CDR2 SYGVKD. The trim removed 6 bases at V and 13 bases at J, leaving 9 bases unmatched. The chain's CDR3 is CAIRSSGYGQFF. The CDR3 nucleotides are TGTGCCATCAGGAGTAGCGGGTATGGCCAGTTCTTC.

This clone showed up just a few times. The chain is built from TRBV29-1 and TRBJ2-3; tentatively, D is TRBD1 (6 bases). From germline, CDR1 is SQVTM and CDR2 ANQGSEA. The CDR3 is 13 residues long. V dropped 7 bases and J dropped 3 bases, with 14 bases sitting between them. This chain's CDR3 is CSASDRSTDTQYF. The CDR3 DNA sequence: TGCAGCGCCTCCGACAGGTCTACAGATACGCAGTATTTT.

The chain uses TRBV10-2 and TRBJ1-1; TRBD1 might be the D (5 bases). CDR3 size: 12 residues. Germline CDR1 is WSHSY and CDR2 is SAAADI. Deletions cut 10 bases from V and 4 bases from J, with 13 bases between. The CDR3 loop reads CATGRGSTEAFF. CDR3 nucleotides: TGCGCCACCGGCCGGGGGAGCACTGAAGCTTTCTTT.

The gene calls are TRBV6-2 or TRBV6-3 and TRBJ1-4; D possibly corresponds to TRBD1 (6 bases). CDR3 length equals 16 residues. CDR1 and CDR2 from the germline V gene are MNHEY and SVGEGT. V lost 5 bases and J 5 bases, leaving 18 bases between the germline ends. The CDR3 spells CASSPDRNPGNEKLFF. In nucleotides, the CDR3 is TGTGCCAGCAGTCCCGACAGGAACCCTGGGAATGAAAAACTGTTTTTT.

This chain connects TRBV7-9 to TRBJ1-5; D may be TRBD1 (6 bases). Germline CDR1 is SEHNR and CDR2 is FQNEAQ (reference sequence). The ends were cut back, 0 bases at V and 10 bases at J, with 10 bases in the middle. CDR3 size: 13 residues. The CDR3 sequence: CASSLAGQSPQHF. Here the CDR3 DNA reads TGTGCCAGCAGCTTAGCTGGACAGAGCCCCCAGCATTTT. Looking up the rest from reference TRBV7-9 and TRBJ1-5 gives the full variable domain: DTGVSQNPRHKITKRGQNVTFRCDPISEHNRLYWYRQTLGQGPEFLTYFQNEAQLEKSRLLSDRFSAERPKGSFSTLEIQRTEQGDSAMYLCASSLAGQSPQHFGDGTRLSIL.

The chain links TRBV24-1 to TRBJ2-2, with TRBD1 matching over 7 bases. Unmatched junction bases numbered 9, after V lost 5 bases and J lost 4 bases. This CDR3 has 16 residues. Germline V CDR1 and CDR2: KGHDR, SFDVKD. The CDR3, as DNA: TGTGCCACCAGTGCCCGGGACAGCCTGGTCACCGGGGAGCTGTTTTTT. Translation: CATSARDSLVTGELFF.

Only one count was recorded for this clone. The J gene is TRBJ2-5, the V gene TRBV7-9; D gene ambiguous. The length of the CDR3 is 17 residues. Germline CDR1 reads SEHNR; CDR2 reads FQNEAQ (reference sequence). Trimming left V 5 bases short and J 5 bases short, with 24 bases between. CDR3 in DNA: TGTGCCAGCAGCCCGGCGCTCCCAGTAGCCCCGAGGGAGACCCAGTACTTC. Translation: CASSPALPVAPRETQYF.

The table lists this clone with a few counts. This sequence joins TRBV6-1 and TRBJ2-7; D might be TRBD2 (6 bases). The V gene's germline CDR1 is MNHNS and CDR2 SASEGT. V gave up 2 bases and J gave up 1 base, with 12 bases separating them. This CDR3 contains 15 residues. The CDR3 coding sequence is TGTGCCAGCAGTGAAAGGCCGGGAGAGTCCTACGAGCAGTACTTC. Translation: CASSERPGESYEQYF.

This chain links TRBV6-4 with TRBJ1-2; D possibly corresponds to TRBD1 (5 bases). In germline, CDR1 is MRHNA, CDR2 SNTAGT. V was trimmed by 8 bases and J by 2 bases, leaving 15 bases between them. The CDR3 runs to 14 residues. CDR3 sequence: CASHDSWANYGYTF. DNA of the CDR3: TGTGCCAGCCATGACAGTTGGGCGAACTATGGCTACACCTTC.

V gene TRBV3-1 (or the pseudogene TRBV3-2) combines with J gene TRBJ2-2; tentative D call: TRBD1 (7 bases). Germline V gene lookup returns CDR1 LGHDT and CDR2 YNNKEL (reference sequence). The CDR3 consists of 17 residues. V lost 0 bases, J lost 2 bases, and 13 bases lay in between. The CDR3 DNA sequence: TGTGCCAGCAGCCAAGATCGGAGGGACAGTAACACCGGGGAGCTGTTTTTT. Translated: CASSQDRRDSNTGELFF.

This sequence joins TRBV7-8 and TRBJ2-2; 9 nucleotides agree with TRBD2. This CDR3 has 15 residues. V shed 6 bases and J 1 base; nucleotides not matched to a gene: 3. CDR1 and CDR2 from the germline V gene are SGHVS and FQNEAQ. The CDR3: CASRRTSENTGELFF. In DNA, the CDR3 is TGTGCCAGCAGAAGGACTAGCGAGAACACCGGGGAGCTGTTTTTT.